This T cell receptor beta chain is from a study of shared clonotypes between healthy human individuals. This clone was found a few times. Germline V lookup: CDR1 LNHDA, CDR2 SQIVND (reference sequence). V dropped 7 bases and J dropped 1 base, with 14 bases sitting between them. This CDR3 spans 15 amino acids. Using immunoSEQ multiplex PCR, the repertoire was profiled, and TCRdb retains in-frame clones only, with some absent. The sample records 330,000 or so clones, around 67% being singletons. This TCR derives from a man younger than 45 in good health. The genes are TRBV19 and TRBJ1-5; D is ambiguous. Material: memory CD4+ T cells sorted from blood. The sample's subset: CD45RA-negative fraction. CDR3 bases: TGTGCCAGTATACCCGGGAGTGGGAGCAATCAGCCCCAGCATTTT. It translates to CASIPGSGSNQPQHF.